The next 30 T cell receptor beta chains were all read from a single sample in a study of blood T cell repertoires in COVID-19. Clones were read by immunoSEQ multiplex PCR, and TCRdb kept only the in-frame ones, dropping some. Altogether under 200,000 clones are present, roughly 75% being singletons, with the ten largest covering 5% to 8.5%. Sample: peripheral blood. These receptor sequences come from a man in his 70s with active or convalescent COVID-19.

The chain links TRBV9 to TRBJ1-6, with D possibly matching TRBD1 (5 bases). V was shortened by 1 base and J by 3 bases, with 14 bases between the two germline ends. CDR1 and CDR2 (germline): SGDLS, YYNGEE. The CDR3 spans 17 residues. Here the CDR3 reads CASSVLRTPSYNSPLHF. CDR3 nucleotide sequence: TGTGCCAGCAGCGTATTGCGGACACCTAGCTATAATTCACCCCTCCACTTT.

DNA for the CDR3: TGTGCCAGCAACAGGCAGTCCAAACGCTATGGCTACACCTTC. Its translation is CASNRQSKRYGYTF. The chain carries TRBV2 and TRBJ1-2; D perhaps matches TRBD1 (5 bases). The CDR3 is 14 residues long. Trimming left V 7 bases short and J 4 bases short, with 16 bases between. CDR1 SNHLY and CDR2 FYNNEI come from the germline V gene. The entire variable domain, with the rest obtained from reference TRBV2 and TRBJ1-2, is as follows: EPEVTQTPSHQVTQMGQEVILRCVPISNHLYFYWYRQILGQKVEFLVSFYNNEISEKSEIFDDQFSVERPDGSNFTLKIRSTKLEDSAMYFCASNRQSKRYGYTFGSGTRLTVV.

The J gene is TRBJ1-1, the V gene TRBV19, with 8 bases fitting TRBD1. The trim removed 5 bases at V and 7 bases at J, leaving 15 bases unmatched. Germline lookup yields CDR1 LNHDA and CDR2 SQIVND (reference sequence). This CDR3 region has 16 residues. The CDR3 is CASSPGPDRGRGEAFF. The DNA of the CDR3 is TGTGCCAGTAGTCCGGGGCCCGACAGGGGACGCGGTGAAGCTTTCTTT.

The rearrangement joins TRBV6-5 to TRBJ2-7; TRBD1 agrees at 7 bases. The V segment lost 5 bases and the J segment 1 base; nucleotides outside the gene matches: 5. Germline loops: CDR1 MNHEY, CDR2 SVGAGI. The CDR3 spans 14 residues. The CDR3 DNA reads TGTGCCAGCAGTCCCTACAGGGGTTCCTACGAGCAGTACTTC. Its translation: CASSPYRGSYEQYF.

The table lists this clone with a few counts. The rearrangement joins TRBV19 to TRBJ2-7; D is possibly TRBD1 (6 bases). Germline CDR1 and CDR2: LNHDA and SQIVND (reference sequence). The V end lost 7 bases, the J end lost 0 bases, and 19 bases lay between the germline ends. The length of the CDR3 is 16 residues. The CDR3 protein is CASTLVGQGSSYEQYF. CDR3 coding DNA: TGTGCCAGTACCTTAGTCGGGCAGGGGAGCTCCTACGAGCAGTACTTC.

The chain has TRBV7-2 and TRBJ2-1; TRBD1 might be the D (7 bases). The CDR3 contains 15 residues. V was shortened by 3 bases and J by 3 bases, with 12 bases between the two germline ends. CDR1 and CDR2 from the germline V gene are SGHTA and FQGNSA. The CDR3 nucleotides read TGTGCCAGCAGCTTGGAGGGGGACAGCTACAATGAGCAGTTCTTC. Protein product: CASSLEGDSYNEQFF. Drawing the rest from reference TRBV7-2 and TRBJ2-1, the complete variable domain is GAGVSQSPSNKVTEKGKDVELRCDPISGHTALYWYRQSLGQGLEFLIYFQGNSAPDKSGLPSDRFSAERTGGSVSTLTIQRTQQEDSAVYLCASSLEGDSYNEQFFGPGTRLTVL.

V is TRBV11-2 and J is TRBJ1-2; D might be TRBD1 (5 bases). V was shortened by 2 bases and J by 7 bases, with 14 bases between the two germline ends. The germline CDR1 and CDR2 sequences are SGHAT and FQNNGV. The CDR3 spans 14 residues. As DNA, the CDR3 is TGTGCCAGCAGCTTAACGGGGGAGGGGAGTGGCTACACCTTC. Protein: CASSLTGEGSGYTF. The full variable domain, rest sourced from reference TRBV11-2 and TRBJ1-2, is EAGVAQSPRYKIIEKRQSVAFWCNPISGHATLYWYQQILGQGPKLLIQFQNNGVVDDSQLPKDRFSAERLKGVDSTLKIQPAKLEDSAVYLCASSLTGEGSGYTFGSGTRLTVV.

CDR3 sequence (DNA): TGTGCCAGCAGTTTTACAGAGCAAGGGGATCAGCCCCAGCATTTT. It specifies CASSFTEQGDQPQHF. The chain is built from TRBV6-7 and TRBJ1-5; D possibly corresponds to TRBD1 (5 bases). TRBV6-7 is an open reading frame whose function is uncertain. CDR3 length equals 15 residues. Trimming left V 4 bases short and J 5 bases short, with 15 bases between.

The chain carries TRBV5-1 and TRBJ1-3, with 7 bases lining up with TRBD1. The length of the CDR3 is 17 residues. In germline, CDR1 is SGHRS, CDR2 YFSETQ. After removal of 4 bases from V and 0 bases from J, the junction contained 10 bases not matched to a gene. CDR3 coding DNA: TGCGCCAGCAGCCTCGCCACGGGACAGAGCTCTGGAAACACCATATATTTT. Protein: CASSLATGQSSGNTIYF. The full variable domain, in which reference TRBV5-1 and TRBJ1-3 provide the parts outside the CDR3, is KAGVTQTPRYLIKTRGQQVTLSCSPISGHRSVSWYQQTPGQGLQFLFEYFSETQRNKGNFPGRFSGRQFSNSRSEMNVSTLELGDSALYLCASSLATGQSSGNTIYFGEGSWLTVV.

Here the CDR3 reads CASSFASAVVTDTQYF. The CDR3 coding sequence is TGTGCCAGCAGCTTCGCATCGGCGGTGGTCACAGATACGCAGTATTTT. The chain links TRBV11-2 to TRBJ2-3; D ambiguous. The CDR3 is 16 residues long. V dropped 3 bases and J dropped 2 bases, with 15 bases sitting between them. Germline lookup yields CDR1 SGHAT and CDR2 FQNNGV. Supplemented by reference TRBV11-2 and TRBJ2-3, the full variable domain reads EAGVAQSPRYKIIEKRQSVAFWCNPISGHATLYWYQQILGQGPKLLIQFQNNGVVDDSQLPKDRFSAERLKGVDSTLKIQPAKLEDSAVYLCASSFASAVVTDTQYFGPGTRLTVL.

This sequence joins TRBV7-9 and TRBJ2-4; 7 nucleotides agree with TRBD1. V gave up 7 bases and J gave up 7 bases; unmatched junction bases: 10. The CDR3 length is 14 residues. CDR1 is SEHNR, CDR2 FQNEAQ, per germline (reference sequence). CDR3 protein: CASTPSGTANIQYF. As DNA, the CDR3 is TGTGCCAGCACCCCCTCCGGGACAGCTAACATTCAGTACTTC. The full variable domain, rest sourced from reference TRBV7-9 and TRBJ2-4, is DTGVSQNPRHKITKRGQNVTFRCDPISEHNRLYWYRQTLGQGPEFLTYFQNEAQLEKSRLLSDRFSAERPKGSFSTLEIQRTEQGDSAMYLCASTPSGTANIQYFGAGTRLSVL.

This chain's CDR3 is CASSPQEDTDTQYF. As DNA, the CDR3 is TGCGCCAGCAGCCCCCAGGAAGACACAGATACGCAGTATTTT. The gene calls are TRBV5-1 and TRBJ2-3; D gene unclear. Trimming left V 4 bases short and J 2 bases short, with 11 bases between. This CDR3 spans 14 amino acids. Per the germline V gene, CDR1 is SGHRS and CDR2 is YFSETQ.

The chain couples TRBV27 to TRBJ1-5; D is unclear. The CDR3 consists of 15 residues. The germline V gene encodes CDR1 MNHEY and CDR2 SMNVEV (reference sequence). Trimming stripped 2 bases from V and 1 base from J, with 9 bases between. Here the CDR3 reads CASSLAGYSNQPQHF. Written as DNA, the CDR3 is TGTGCCAGCAGTTTAGCCGGGTACAGCAATCAGCCCCAGCATTTT.

This sequence joins TRBV5-6 and TRBJ1-1, with 9 bases lining up with TRBD1. This CDR3 comprises 13 residues. The V gene's germline CDR1 is SGHDT and CDR2 YYEEEE. The V and J ends lost 3 bases and 11 bases, in that order; junction bases with no gene match: 8. CDR3 in DNA: TGTGCCAGCAGCTACTGGGACAGGGAGGCGGCTTTCTTT. It is translated as CASSYWDREAAFF.

This sequence joins TRBV27 and TRBJ1-6; 7 nucleotides line up with TRBD1. J was trimmed by 6 bases and V by 5 bases; bases with no gene match: 7. This CDR3 is 15 amino acids long. Germline loops: CDR1 MNHEY, CDR2 SMNVEV (reference sequence). The CDR3 DNA sequence: TGTGCCAGCAGTGAACAGGGGACACTTAATTCACCCCTCCACTTT. Protein product: CASSEQGTLNSPLHF.

The V and J genes are TRBV19 and TRBJ1-6; 7 nucleotides align to TRBD1. The trim removed 4 bases at V and 1 base at J, leaving 7 bases unmatched. Germline V gives CDR1 LNHDA, CDR2 SQIVND (reference sequence). The CDR3 covers 17 residues. CDR3 DNA: TGTGCCAGTAGTAGAGACAGGGCCCTATCCTATAATTCACCCCTCCACTTT. Protein product: CASSRDRALSYNSPLHF.

V is TRBV10-3 and J is TRBJ2-2; 7 bases map to TRBD2. Germline lookup yields CDR1 ENHRY and CDR2 SYGVKD. This CDR3 is built from 15 residues. After removal of 3 bases from V and 1 base from J, the junction contained 2 bases not matched to a gene. The CDR3 sequence is CAISDWGGNTGELFF. The CDR3, as DNA: TGTGCCATCAGTGATTGGGGGGGGAACACCGGGGAGCTGTTTTTT.

The rearrangement joins TRBV25-1 to TRBJ1-1; 11 bases agree with TRBD1. The CDR3 length is 13 residues. The J segment lost 11 bases and the V segment lost 2 bases, leaving 4 bases of the junction unmatched. Germline V lookup: CDR1 MGHDK, CDR2 SYGVNS. CDR3 bases: TGTGCCAGCAGTGAAAGGACAGGGGGCAAGGCTTTCTTT. It yields the protein CASSERTGGKAFF.

Many counts were recorded for this clone. The chain joins TRBV5-1 to TRBJ2-1; possibly TRBD2 for D (6 bases). Germline V gives CDR1 SGHRS, CDR2 YFSETQ. CDR3 length: 12 amino acids. The V end lost 0 bases, the J end lost 15 bases, and 13 bases lay between the germline ends. Here the CDR3 DNA reads TGCGCCAGCAGCTTGGTCGGGAGAGGGATGTTCTTC. This encodes CASSLVGRGMFF.

The chain has TRBV7-9 and TRBJ2-3, with 9 bases fitting TRBD2. V dropped 4 bases and J dropped 1; count of bases not matched to a gene: 6. The CDR3 has 16 amino acids. From germline, CDR1 is SEHNR and CDR2 FQNEAQ (reference sequence). CDR3 residues: CASSSLAGLGTDTQYF. DNA of the CDR3: TGTGCCAGCAGCTCCCTAGCGGGGCTCGGCACAGATACGCAGTATTTT. The full variable domain, completed using reference TRBV7-9 and TRBJ2-3, is DTGVSQNPRHKITKRGQNVTFRCDPISEHNRLYWYRQTLGQGPEFLTYFQNEAQLEKSRLLSDRFSAERPKGSFSTLEIQRTEQGDSAMYLCASSSLAGLGTDTQYFGPGTRLTVL.

The chain has TRBV6-5 and TRBJ2-3, with D possibly being TRBD2 (6 bases). Trimming took off 0 bases at V and 4 bases at J, with 11 bases between the two ends. The CDR3 runs 15 residues. Germline V CDR1 and CDR2: MNHEY, SVGAGI. The CDR3 region has the DNA TGTGCCAGCAGTTACTCGAGCGGGTTTTCAGATACGCAGTATTTT. Protein: CASSYSSGFSDTQYF.

This chain connects TRBV10-2 to TRBJ2-3, with 11 bases that match TRBD2. V lost 8 bases, J lost 0 bases, and 16 bases stayed unmatched. This CDR3 contains 19 residues. The germline V gene encodes CDR1 WSHSY and CDR2 SAAADI. In DNA form, the CDR3 reads TGCGCCAGCCGGGCTGGGGAACTAGCGGGGGCCGCTAGCACAGATACGCAGTATTTT. As protein: CASRAGELAGAASTDTQYF.

CDR3 loop: CASSPPSPRETQYF. The DNA for the CDR3 is TGTGCCAGCTCACCACCGAGTCCGCGTGAGACCCAGTACTTC. The chain uses TRBV18 and TRBJ2-5; D is undetermined. This CDR3 region has 14 residues. V was cut by 0 bases and J by 5 bases, with 10 bases left in between. In germline, CDR1 is KGHSH, CDR2 LQKENI.

The chain recombines TRBV9 with TRBJ2-3; D gene uncertain. Germline CDR1 reads SGDLS; CDR2 reads YYNGEE. The CDR3 covers 14 residues. The V end lost 2 bases, the J end lost 2 bases, and 9 bases lay between the germline ends. This CDR3 is CASSVRQATDTQYF. The CDR3 nucleotides are TGTGCCAGCAGCGTCCGACAAGCCACAGATACGCAGTATTTT.

This clone was recorded many times. At one of its ends the junction is not consistent with the germline gene, which may arise from a read error. The rearrangement joins TRBV19 to TRBJ1-1; 9 bases are shared with TRBD1. The CDR3 consists of 12 residues. Germline V gene data show CDR1 as LNHDA and CDR2 as SQIVND (reference sequence). The CDR3 reads CASFDPGQGPSF. The DNA for the CDR3 is TGTGCCAGCTTTGACCCGGGACAGGGCCCCTCTTTT.

The V call is TRBV10-3, the J call TRBJ2-1; 15 bases align to TRBD2. The CDR3 sequence is 16 residues long. V dropped 10 bases and J dropped 2; count of bases not matched to a gene: 6. The V gene's germline CDR1 is ENHRY and CDR2 SYGVKD. The CDR3 DNA sequence: TGTGCCACAAGGACTAGCGGGGGGGCAACCTACAATGAGCAGTTCTTC. Residues: CATRTSGGATYNEQFF.

In DNA form, the CDR3 reads TGCGCCTCCTCAGTCTCGGGACTAGATTTCTTC. Residues: CASSVSGLDFF. The rearrangement joins TRBV10-1 to TRBJ2-1; 8 bases line up with TRBD2. The germline V gene has CDR1 WNHNN and CDR2 SYGVQD (reference sequence). The length of the CDR3 is 11 residues. Trimming took 11 bases from V and 16 from J; bases not matched to a gene: 13.

The CDR3 DNA follows: TGTGCCAGCAGCTTAGACAGGGGGTCTGAAGCTTTCTTT. Translation gives CASSLDRGSEAFF. The rearrangement links TRBV11-2 to TRBJ1-1; 7 bases match TRBD1. J was trimmed by 6 bases and V by 0 bases; bases with no gene match: 1. The germline gives CDR1 SGHAT, CDR2 FQNNGV. This CDR3 spans 13 amino acids.

This chain links TRBV4-1 with TRBJ1-2; 8 bases match TRBD1. The CDR3 runs 14 residues. The V segment lost 6 bases and the J segment 2 bases; nucleotides outside the gene matches: 5. Germline V gene data show CDR1 as MGHRA and CDR2 as YSYEKL. The CDR3 is CASRRQGSNYGYTF. The CDR3 DNA reads TGCGCCAGCAGACGACAGGGGTCGAACTATGGCTACACCTTC.

The chain uses TRBV7-8 and TRBJ1-5; 7 bases map to TRBD1. Unmatched junction bases numbered 6, after V lost 4 bases and J lost 0 bases. CDR1 SGHVS and CDR2 FQNEAQ come from the germline V gene. This CDR3 contains 16 residues. The chain's CDR3 is CASSSVGGLSNQPQHF. In DNA, the CDR3 is TGTGCCAGCAGCTCCGTAGGGGGCCTTAGCAATCAGCCCCAGCATTTT.